This T cell receptor beta chain was retrieved from a study of CD8+ T cells in alopecia areata. Sequencing templates came from extracted RNA that was reverse transcribed into cDNA. TCRdb keeps only in-frame clones here, not all; method: immunoSEQ multiplex PCR. The sample includes 170,000 or so clones, approximately 62% seen only once; the top ten take 1.7%. The CDR3 has 15 amino acids. The germline CDR1 and CDR2 sequences are SGHAT and FQNNGV. The trim removed 1 base at V and 0 bases at J, leaving 0 bases unmatched. The sample was CD4+ T cells sorted from blood, taken at week 0. This rearrangement joins TRBV11-2 to TRBJ1-5, with 7 bases lining up with TRBD1. The sequence came from a human donor with alopecia areata. The CDR3 loop is CASSLGDSSNQPQHF. CDR3 nucleotide sequence: TGTGCCAGCAGCTTAGGGGACAGTAGCAATCAGCCCCAGCATTTT.